Following are 7 T cell receptor beta chains from one sample sequenced in a study of T-cell memory formation after mild COVID-19. TCRdb re-called the 5' RACE reads with MiXCR, one entry per CDR3 protein. The sample holds some 340,000 distinct CDR3 sequences, over 10% seen once. Input material: PBMCs or a T cell subset sorted from them (not recorded which). The receptors shown here come from a man between 18 and 35 years old who had mild COVID-19 (a few samples of this study predate the infection). Cell type and time point are not known.

This clonotype was seen only a few times. A much bigger clone sits one base away, suggesting this may be a read error. The chain employs TRBV6-5 and TRBJ2-1; D not certain. Germline V gives CDR1 MNHEY, CDR2 SVGAGI. The CDR3 extends over 17 amino acids. CDR3 nucleotides: TGTGTCAGCAGTTACGTTCGCTCCCCCGGACCCTACAATGAGCAGTTCTTC. Translated, it gives CVSSYVRSPGPYNEQFF.

J is TRBJ1-2 and V is TRBV5-1; 9 bases map to TRBD1. V shed 5 bases, J shed 2 bases, and the junction held 4 bases outside the gene matches. This CDR3 comprises 14 residues. Germline CDR1 reads SGHRS; CDR2 reads YFSETQ. In DNA, the CDR3 is TGCGCCAGCAGAGAGACAGGGGGAAACTATGGCTACACCTTC. This encodes CASRETGGNYGYTF.

A few counts support this clonotype. The rearrangement uses TRBV6-2 or TRBV6-3 and TRBJ1-1; 9 positions agree with TRBD1. V was pared by 6 bases and J by 0 bases, with 11 bases of the junction left unmatched. The length of the CDR3 is 17 residues. The germline CDR1 and CDR2 sequences are MNHEY and SVGEGT. CDR3 in DNA: TGTGCCAGCAGAACGGACAGGGGAAGATTGATGAACACTGAAGCTTTCTTT. It specifies CASRTDRGRLMNTEAFF.

Only a few counts were recorded for this clonotype. The rearrangement uses TRBV7-3 and TRBJ2-1; 8 bases line up with TRBD2. The germline gives CDR1 SGHTA, CDR2 FQGTGA. This CDR3 comprises 15 residues. The J segment lost 8 bases and the V segment lost 3 bases, leaving 9 bases of the junction unmatched. The chain's CDR3 is CASSFAGGGPHEQFF. In DNA form, the CDR3 reads TGTGCCAGCAGCTTCGCGGGAGGTGGTCCCCATGAGCAGTTCTTC.

This clonotype has ten or more counts. The rearrangement uses TRBV7-3 and TRBJ2-3; D is possibly TRBD1 (5 bases). Germline-derived CDR1 and CDR2 are SGHTA and FQGTGA. Trimming removed 1 base at V and 3 bases at J, with 11 bases between. The CDR3 consists of 15 residues. The CDR3 sequence: CASSLIAGLTDTQYF. DNA of the CDR3: TGTGCCAGCAGCTTAATTGCAGGGTTGACAGATACGCAGTATTTT.

This chain links TRBV4-3 with TRBJ2-4; D unresolved. The CDR3 loop spans 15 amino acids. The V and J ends lost 0 bases and 6 bases respectively, with 12 bases between them. CDR1 is LGHNA, CDR2 YSLEER, per germline. The CDR3 nucleotides are TGCGCCAGCAGCCAAGACTATTTGACACTAAACATTCAGTACTTC. As protein: CASSQDYLTLNIQYF.

This rearrangement joins TRBV24-1 to TRBJ2-6; D is unresolved. The CDR3 is 12 residues long. CDR1 is KGHDR, CDR2 SFDVKD, per germline. V shed 6 bases and J shed 2 bases, with 1 base lying between them. The CDR3 is CATSPGANVLTF. In DNA, the CDR3 is TGTGCCACCAGTCCTGGGGCCAACGTCCTGACTTTC.